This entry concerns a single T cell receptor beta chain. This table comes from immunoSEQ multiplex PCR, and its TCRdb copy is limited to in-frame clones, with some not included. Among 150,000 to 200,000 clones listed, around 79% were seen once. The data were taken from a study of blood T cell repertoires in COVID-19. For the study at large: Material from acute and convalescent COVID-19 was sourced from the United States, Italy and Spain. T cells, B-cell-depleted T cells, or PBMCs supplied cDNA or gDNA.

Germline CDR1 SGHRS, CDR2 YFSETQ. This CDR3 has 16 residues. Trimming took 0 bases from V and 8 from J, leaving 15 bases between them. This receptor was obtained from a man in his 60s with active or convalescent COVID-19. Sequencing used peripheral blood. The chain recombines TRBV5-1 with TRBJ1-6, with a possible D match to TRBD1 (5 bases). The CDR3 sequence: CASSLAGFGGDSPLHF. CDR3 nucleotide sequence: TGCGCCAGCAGCTTGGCCGGGTTCGGGGGAGATTCACCCCTCCACTTT. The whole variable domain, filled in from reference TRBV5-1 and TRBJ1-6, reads KAGVTQTPRYLIKTRGQQVTLSCSPISGHRSVSWYQQTPGQGLQFLFEYFSETQRNKGNFPGRFSGRQFSNSRSEMNVSTLELGDSALYLCASSLAGFGGDSPLHFGNGTRLTVT.